This note documents a single TCR beta chain sequence. Its antigen is as yet unknown. The data were obtained in a study of T cell responses to AZD1222 COVID-19 vaccine. This CDR3 contains 13 residues. The germline V gene encodes CDR1 SGHRS and CDR2 YFSETQ. V was clipped by 7 bases and J by 4 bases, with 9 bases between them. Study-wide points: There were mostly white British donors and more females than males, and clonal diversity was possibly underestimated. Distributed over spike, vaccine-associated CD4 TCRs predominated at 160-218 and 743-854.

Profiled with immunoSEQ multiplex PCR; TCRdb holds only in-frame clones, not every one. The data contain more than 80,000 clones, around 90% of them singletons. This chain uses TRBV5-1 with TRBJ2-6; D ambiguous. The origin of this receptor is an adult in good health. The sequencing used peripheral blood, collected on day 0 of AZD1222 vaccination. CDR3 region: CASSTRGANVLTF. CDR3 sequence (DNA): TGCGCCAGCTCCACGAGGGGGGCCAACGTCCTGACTTTC. The full variable domain, in which reference TRBV5-1 and TRBJ2-6 provide the parts outside the CDR3, is KAGVTQTPRYLIKTRGQQVTLSCSPISGHRSVSWYQQTPGQGLQFLFEYFSETQRNKGNFPGRFSGRQFSNSRSEMNVSTLELGDSALYLCASSTRGANVLTFGAGSRLTVL.